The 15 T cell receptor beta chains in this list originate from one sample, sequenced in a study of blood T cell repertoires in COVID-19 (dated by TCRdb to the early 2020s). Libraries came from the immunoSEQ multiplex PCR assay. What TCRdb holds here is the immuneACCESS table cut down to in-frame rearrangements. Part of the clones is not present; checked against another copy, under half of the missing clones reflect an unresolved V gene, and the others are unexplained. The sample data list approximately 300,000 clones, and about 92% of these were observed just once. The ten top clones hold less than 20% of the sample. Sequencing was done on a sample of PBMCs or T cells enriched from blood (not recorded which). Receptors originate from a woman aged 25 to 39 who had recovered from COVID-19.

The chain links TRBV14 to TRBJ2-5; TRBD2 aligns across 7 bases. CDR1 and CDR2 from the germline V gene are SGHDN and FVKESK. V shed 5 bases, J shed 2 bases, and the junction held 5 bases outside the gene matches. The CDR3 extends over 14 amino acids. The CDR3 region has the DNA TGTGCCAGCAGCATAGCGGGCGGGCAAGAGACCCAGTACTTC. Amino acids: CASSIAGGQETQYF.

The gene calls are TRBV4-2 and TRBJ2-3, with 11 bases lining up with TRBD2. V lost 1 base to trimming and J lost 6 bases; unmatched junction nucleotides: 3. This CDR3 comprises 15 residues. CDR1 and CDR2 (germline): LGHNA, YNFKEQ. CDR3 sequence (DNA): TGTGCCAGCAGCCAAGGGACTAGCGGGTGGGATACGCAGTATTTT. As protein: CASSQGTSGWDTQYF.

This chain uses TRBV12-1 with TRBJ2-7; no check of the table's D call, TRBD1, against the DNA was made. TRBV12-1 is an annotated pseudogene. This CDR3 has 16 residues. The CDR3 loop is CASSLQPGQGGREQYF. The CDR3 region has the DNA TGTGCCAGCAGCTTACAACCGGGACAGGGGGGTAGGGAGCAGTACTTC.

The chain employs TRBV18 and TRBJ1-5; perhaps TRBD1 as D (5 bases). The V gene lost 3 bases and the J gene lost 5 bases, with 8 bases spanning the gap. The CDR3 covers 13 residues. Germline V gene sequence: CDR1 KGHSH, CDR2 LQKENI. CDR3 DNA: TGTGCCAGCTCACCCAGGGAGGATCAGCCCCAGCATTTT. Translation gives CASSPREDQPQHF.

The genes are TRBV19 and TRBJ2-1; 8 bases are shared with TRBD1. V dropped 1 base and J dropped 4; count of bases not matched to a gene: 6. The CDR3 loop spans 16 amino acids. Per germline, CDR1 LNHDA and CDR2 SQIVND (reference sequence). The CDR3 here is CASSIGMDRAYNEQFF. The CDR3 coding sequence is TGTGCCAGTAGTATAGGGATGGACAGGGCTTACAATGAGCAGTTCTTC.

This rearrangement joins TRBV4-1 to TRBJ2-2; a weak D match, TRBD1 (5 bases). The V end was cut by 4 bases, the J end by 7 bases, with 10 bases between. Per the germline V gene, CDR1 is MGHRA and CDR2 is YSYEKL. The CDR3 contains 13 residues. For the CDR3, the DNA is TGCGCCAGCAGCCTGGGGCACAACGGGGAGCTGTTTTTT. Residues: CASSLGHNGELFF.

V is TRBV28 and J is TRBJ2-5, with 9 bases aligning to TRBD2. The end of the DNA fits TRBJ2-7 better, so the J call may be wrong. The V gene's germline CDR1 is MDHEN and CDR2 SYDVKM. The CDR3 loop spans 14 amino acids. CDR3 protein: CASRRGLASYEQYF. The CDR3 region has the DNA TGTGCCAGCAGGCGGGGACTAGCATCCTACGAGCAGTACTTC.

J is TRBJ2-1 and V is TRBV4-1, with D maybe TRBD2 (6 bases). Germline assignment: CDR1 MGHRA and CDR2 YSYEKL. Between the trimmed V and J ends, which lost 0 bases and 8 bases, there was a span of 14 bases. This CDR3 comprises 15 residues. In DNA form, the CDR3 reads TGCGCCAGCAGCCAAGATCGCGGGGACGGAGATGAGCAGTTCTTC. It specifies CASSQDRGDGDEQFF.

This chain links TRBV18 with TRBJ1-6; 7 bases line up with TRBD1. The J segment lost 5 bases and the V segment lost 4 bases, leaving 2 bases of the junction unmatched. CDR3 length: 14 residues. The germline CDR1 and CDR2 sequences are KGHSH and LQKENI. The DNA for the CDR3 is TGTGCCAGCTCACTCGGGACAGATAATTCACCCCTCCACTTT. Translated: CASSLGTDNSPLHF.

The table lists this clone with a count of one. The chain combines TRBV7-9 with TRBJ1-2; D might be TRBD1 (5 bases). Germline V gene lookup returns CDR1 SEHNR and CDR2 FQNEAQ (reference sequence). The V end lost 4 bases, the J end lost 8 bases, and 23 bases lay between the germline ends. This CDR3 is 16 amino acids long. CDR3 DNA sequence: TGTGCCAGCAGCTCATACTCGTTTCAGGGATTAAGAGGCTACACCTTC. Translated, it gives CASSSYSFQGLRGYTF.

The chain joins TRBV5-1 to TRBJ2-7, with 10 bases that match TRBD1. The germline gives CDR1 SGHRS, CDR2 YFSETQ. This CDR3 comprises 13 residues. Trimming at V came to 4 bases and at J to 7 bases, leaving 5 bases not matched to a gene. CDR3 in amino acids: CASSPGQGREQYF. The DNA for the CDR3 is TGCGCCAGCAGCCCGGGACAGGGGAGAGAGCAGTACTTC.

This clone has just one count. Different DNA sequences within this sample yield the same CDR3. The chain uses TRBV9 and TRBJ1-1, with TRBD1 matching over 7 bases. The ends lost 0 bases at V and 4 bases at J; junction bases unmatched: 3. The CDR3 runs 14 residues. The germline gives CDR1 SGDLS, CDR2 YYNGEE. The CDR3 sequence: CASSVEGAGTEAFF. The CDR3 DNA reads TGTGCCAGCAGCGTAGAGGGGGCAGGCACTGAAGCTTTCTTT.

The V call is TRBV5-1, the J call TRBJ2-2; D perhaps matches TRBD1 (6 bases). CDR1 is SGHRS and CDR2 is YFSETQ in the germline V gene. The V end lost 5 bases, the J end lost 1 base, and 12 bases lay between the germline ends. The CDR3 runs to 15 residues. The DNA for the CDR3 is TGCGCCAGCAGGATGGGACAACTGAACACCGGGGAGCTGTTTTTT. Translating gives CASRMGQLNTGELFF.

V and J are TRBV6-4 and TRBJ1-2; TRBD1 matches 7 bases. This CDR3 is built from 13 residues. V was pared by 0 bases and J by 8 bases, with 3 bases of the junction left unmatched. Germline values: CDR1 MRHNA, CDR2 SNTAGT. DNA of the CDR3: TGTGCCAGCAGTGACTCGCCAGGGGGAGGCTACACCTTC. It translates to CASSDSPGGGYTF.

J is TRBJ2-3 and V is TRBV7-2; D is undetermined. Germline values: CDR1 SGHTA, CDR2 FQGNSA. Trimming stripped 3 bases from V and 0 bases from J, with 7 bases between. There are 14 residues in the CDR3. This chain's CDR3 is CASSFAGSTDTQYF. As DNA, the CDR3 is TGTGCCAGCAGCTTCGCCGGGAGCACAGATACGCAGTATTTT.